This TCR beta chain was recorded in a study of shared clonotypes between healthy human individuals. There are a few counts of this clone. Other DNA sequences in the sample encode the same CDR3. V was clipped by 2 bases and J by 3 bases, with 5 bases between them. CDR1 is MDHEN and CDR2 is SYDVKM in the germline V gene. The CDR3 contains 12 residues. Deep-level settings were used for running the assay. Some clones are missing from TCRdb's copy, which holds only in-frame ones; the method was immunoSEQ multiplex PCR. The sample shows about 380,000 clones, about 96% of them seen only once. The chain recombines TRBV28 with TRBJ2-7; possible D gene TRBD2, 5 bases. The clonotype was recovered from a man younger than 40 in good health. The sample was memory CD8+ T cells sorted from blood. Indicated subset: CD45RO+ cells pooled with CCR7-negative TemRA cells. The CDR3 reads CASSLAGYEQYF. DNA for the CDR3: TGTGCCAGCAGTTTAGCGGGCTACGAGCAGTACTTC.